The 6 T cell receptor beta chains in this list originate from one sample, sequenced in a study of CD8 T cells in ankylosing spondylitis. TCRdb used MiXCR to reprocess the 5' RACE reads, holding one entry per CDR3 protein. The sample shows around 140,000 distinct CDR3 sequences, 10% to 12% of them seen only once. Sequencing input: blood, either unsorted or a sorted T cell fraction (not recorded which). The receptors derive from a female donor with ankylosing spondylitis or in good health (not recorded which).

Ten or more counts support this clonotype. This chain links TRBV5-1 with TRBJ1-1, with 7 bases aligning to TRBD1. The CDR3 has 16 residues. J gave up 5 bases and V 4 bases, and 14 bases lay outside the gene matches. Germline V lookup: CDR1 SGHRS, CDR2 YFSETQ. The CDR3 nucleotides read TGCGCCAGCAGCCCAATGGCGGACAGGTGGGGGACTGAAGCTTTCTTT. It translates to CASSPMADRWGTEAFF.

In its sample, this clonotype was seen many times. The J gene is TRBJ2-5, the V gene TRBV20-1; no firm D call. The germline CDR1 and CDR2 sequences are DFQATT and SNEGSKA (reference sequence). Trimming cost V 5 bases and J 7 bases, with 14 bases left between them. The CDR3 length is 12 residues. The CDR3 protein is CSAVPSEGTQYF. The CDR3 DNA is TGCAGTGCTGTGCCGAGTGAAGGGACCCAGTACTTC.

This clonotype has ten or more counts. The chain links TRBV28 to TRBJ1-2; possible D gene TRBD1, 5 bases. Per germline, CDR1 MDHEN and CDR2 SYDVKM. The CDR3 is made up of 14 amino acids. Trimming took off 6 bases at V and 5 bases at J, with 16 bases between the two ends. This CDR3 reads CASSPGGAGYGYTF. In DNA, the CDR3 is TGTGCCAGCAGCCCTGGTGGGGCAGGGTATGGCTACACCTTC.

Comment on this clonotype: Since a much larger clone is just one base distant, this may be a read error. The chain has TRBV5-1 and TRBJ2-3, with TRBD2 identical over 11 bases. The germline V gene has CDR1 SGHRS and CDR2 YFSETQ. CDR3 length: 17 residues. J lost 2 bases, V lost 0 bases, and 5 bases had no gene match. The CDR3 coding sequence is TGCGCCAGCAGCTTGGCCATAGCGGGAGGGTTCACAGATACGCAGTATTTT. Its protein is CASSLAIAGGFTDTQYF.

This clonotype was found many times. The V call is TRBV20-1, the J call TRBJ2-7, with 7 positions matching TRBD2. V lost 5 bases to trimming and J lost 3 bases; unmatched junction nucleotides: 10. This CDR3 contains 14 residues. Germline loops: CDR1 DFQATT, CDR2 SNEGSKA (reference sequence). CDR3 loop: CSALDGLVFYEQYF. The CDR3 DNA reads as TGCAGTGCTCTAGATGGACTAGTCTTCTACGAGCAGTACTTC.

Ten or more counts support this clonotype. The J gene is TRBJ1-1, the V gene TRBV7-9; possibly TRBD1 for D (5 bases). Trimming removed 6 bases at V and 2 bases at J, with 13 bases between. Germline values: CDR1 SEHNR, CDR2 FQNEAQ (reference sequence). CDR3 length equals 14 residues. CDR3 in DNA: TGTGCCAGCAGGCGAGGGGAATCAAACACTGAAGCTTTCTTT. Translating it yields CASRRGESNTEAFF.